The 14 T cell receptor beta chains listed next were all sequenced from one sample in a study of T cell responses to AZD1222 COVID-19 vaccine. Clones were sequenced by immunoSEQ multiplex PCR, and TCRdb holds only the in-frame ones, with some missing. The sample holds roughly 180,000 clones, 94% seen once. Here the sequenced sample was peripheral blood, taken on day 0 of AZD1222 vaccination. The receptors were sampled from an adult in good health.

The chain combines TRBV5-4 with TRBJ2-4, with 11 bases aligning to TRBD2. Germline loops: CDR1 SGHNT, CDR2 YYREEE (reference sequence). The ends lost 0 bases at V and 14 bases at J; junction bases unmatched: 4. The CDR3 runs 13 residues. CDR3: CASSLGTSGFEYF. CDR3 in DNA: TGTGCCAGCAGCTTGGGGACTAGCGGGTTTGAGTACTTC.

The CDR3 sequence: CASSLRETGYEQYF. The DNA of the CDR3 is TGTGCCAGCAGCTTAAGGGAAACCGGATACGAGCAGTACTTC. The rearrangement uses TRBV7-9 and TRBJ2-7; no reliable D call. The CDR3 length is 14 residues. V shed 2 bases and J shed 4 bases, with 12 bases lying between them. CDR1 SEHNR and CDR2 FQNEAQ come from the germline V gene (reference sequence).

The chain is built from TRBV5-5 and TRBJ2-7; 10 bases line up with TRBD2. The V gene end was trimmed by 2 bases and the J gene end by 3 bases; junction bases not matched to a gene: 8. The germline V gene has CDR1 SGHKS and CDR2 YYEKEE (reference sequence). The CDR3 runs to 16 residues. The CDR3: CASSFLGGLADYEQYF. Written as DNA, the CDR3 is TGTGCCAGCAGCTTTTTGGGAGGACTAGCGGACTACGAGCAGTACTTC.

The chain is built from TRBV29-1 and TRBJ1-5; D is possibly TRBD1 (5 bases). The V gene lost 6 bases and the J gene lost 4 bases, with 16 bases spanning the gap. Looked up from germline, CDR1 is SQVTM and CDR2 is ANQGSEA. CDR3 length equals 14 residues. This chain's CDR3 is CSVAPGTGNQPQHF. The CDR3 coding sequence is TGCAGCGTCGCACCCGGGACGGGGAATCAGCCCCAGCATTTT.

V is TRBV18 and J is TRBJ1-1; D unclear. This CDR3 has 11 residues. CDR1 is KGHSH and CDR2 is LQKENI in the germline V gene. Trimming removed 3 bases from V and 6 bases from J, with 5 bases in between. This chain's CDR3 is CASSPGPEAFF. CDR3 in DNA: TGTGCCAGCTCACCTGGGCCTGAAGCTTTCTTT.

The rearrangement links TRBV7-8 to TRBJ1-2; TRBD1 might be the D (5 bases). Per germline, CDR1 SGHVS and CDR2 FQNEAQ. Trimming removed 5 bases from V and 3 bases from J, with 16 bases in between. This CDR3 comprises 15 residues. CDR3 coding DNA: TGTGCCAGCAGCCCTCAGGCAGGGAGGGACTATGGCTACACCTTC. Residues: CASSPQAGRDYGYTF.

CDR3 nucleotide sequence: TGCGCCAGCAGCCCGACTAAACAGGGGTTGCCTGAAGCTTTCTTT. The encoded protein is CASSPTKQGLPEAFF. The rearrangement links TRBV5-1 to TRBJ1-1; 7 positions match TRBD1. After removal of 4 bases from V and 6 bases from J, the junction contained 12 bases not matched to a gene. The length of the CDR3 is 15 residues. Per germline, CDR1 SGHRS and CDR2 YFSETQ.

This chain links TRBV7-9 with TRBJ2-7, with D unresolved. CDR3 length: 15 amino acids. The germline CDR1 and CDR2 sequences are SEHNR and FQNEAQ (reference sequence). V lost 2 bases, J lost 2 bases, and 13 bases lay in between. The CDR3 region is CASSLFELPTYEQYF. In nucleotides, the CDR3 is TGTGCCAGCAGCTTATTTGAGCTACCCACCTACGAGCAGTACTTC.

The V call is TRBV27, the J call TRBJ1-2; D call uncertain. Trimming pared 2 bases from V and 4 bases from J, leaving 11 bases between. The CDR3 spans 14 residues. CDR1 is MNHEY, CDR2 SMNVEV, per germline (reference sequence). This chain's CDR3 is CASSLTGGVYGYTF. In nucleotides, the CDR3 is TGTGCCAGCAGTTTAACGGGTGGGGTCTATGGCTACACCTTC.

The genes are TRBV7-2 and TRBJ1-1; unclear D gene. The CDR3 has 12 amino acids. V lost 3 bases to trimming and J lost 5 bases, with 7 bases between them. CDR1 and CDR2 (germline): SGHTA, FQGNSA. The CDR3: CASSFRKTEAFF. The CDR3 DNA is TGTGCCAGCAGCTTTCGTAAGACTGAAGCTTTCTTT.

The CDR3, as DNA: TGTGCCAGTAGGAAAGGGGGTCAGCCCCAGCATTTT. This gives the protein CASRKGGQPQHF. The chain uses TRBV19 and TRBJ1-5, with D possibly being TRBD1 (6 bases). CDR1 is LNHDA, CDR2 SQIVND, per germline (reference sequence). CDR3 size: 12 residues. V lost 6 bases, J lost 6 bases, and 9 bases lay in between.

The CDR3 DNA follows: TGTGCCAGCAGCCCAGAGGGGGGGTTCGGGTCACCCCTCCACTTT. The encoded protein is CASSPEGGFGSPLHF. The rearrangement links TRBV7-9 to TRBJ1-6; a weak D match, TRBD1 (6 bases). The CDR3 is made up of 15 amino acids. Germline CDR1 and CDR2: SEHNR and FQNEAQ (reference sequence). Trimming cost V 5 bases and J 10 bases, with 18 bases left between them.

The chain joins TRBV15 to TRBJ2-1; D call uncertain. The CDR3 totals 15 residues. Germline CDR1 reads LNHNV; CDR2 reads YYDKDF (reference sequence). V lost 1 base to trimming and J lost 3 bases, with 10 bases between them. The CDR3 loop is CATSRAGSSYNEQFF. The CDR3 DNA follows: TGTGCCACCAGCAGAGCAGGCAGCAGCTACAATGAGCAGTTCTTC.

The V call is TRBV5-1, the J call TRBJ2-3, with D perhaps TRBD2 (6 bases). The germline gives CDR1 SGHRS, CDR2 YFSETQ. Trimming took 4 bases from V and 1 from J, leaving 16 bases between them. There are 16 residues in the CDR3. Written as DNA, the CDR3 is TGCGCCAGCAGCCCTGGAGGGGATGGGGGCACAGATACGCAGTATTTT. Amino acid sequence: CASSPGGDGGTDTQYF.